The 4 T cell receptor beta chains below come from one sample, sequenced in a study of long-term antiretroviral therapy in people with HIV. At survey level, the immunoSEQ assay was run in its v3.0 version. Assay used: immunoSEQ multiplex PCR; TCRdb lists only in-frame clones, some missing. The data hold about 30,000 clones, with roughly 88% observed a single time. Sequences were derived from unsorted PBMCs, sampled 0.5 years after starting antiretroviral therapy. The receptor set was obtained from a young woman with HIV.

The rearrangement links TRBV11-1 to TRBJ2-1; 10 positions match TRBD2. The CDR3 is made up of 16 amino acids. CDR1 and CDR2 from the germline V gene are SGHAT and FQDESV (reference sequence). Germline trimming cut 6 bases from V and 2 bases from J; bases unmatched to any gene: 7. The CDR3 reads CASSSSLAGTYNEQFF. In nucleotides, the CDR3 is TGTGCCAGCAGTTCCTCACTAGCGGGGACCTACAATGAGCAGTTCTTC.

This chain uses TRBV7-2 with TRBJ1-5; 7 bases align to TRBD1. The trim removed 4 bases at V and 1 base at J, leaving 4 bases unmatched. The CDR3 loop spans 15 amino acids. Germline V gives CDR1 SGHTA, CDR2 FQGNSA. Written as DNA, the CDR3 is TGTGCCAGCAGCTCGGGACAGTTGAGCAATCAGCCCCAGCATTTT. It codes for CASSSGQLSNQPQHF.

This clone was counted once. This sequence joins TRBV19 and TRBJ1-5; D possibly corresponds to TRBD1 (5 bases). Trimming removed 4 bases from V and 5 bases from J, with 15 bases in between. Per germline, CDR1 LNHDA and CDR2 SQIVND (reference sequence). The CDR3 extends over 15 amino acids. CDR3 sequence: CASSSFQGRDQPQHF. The CDR3 DNA reads as TGTGCCAGTAGTAGCTTTCAGGGTCGTGATCAGCCCCAGCATTTT.

Concerning this clone itself: The junction departs from the called germline gene at one end, perhaps through a read error. This chain joins TRBV7-7 and TRBJ2-5, with D possibly TRBD1 on 6 matching bases. Looked up from germline, CDR1 is SSHAT and CDR2 is FNYEAQ (reference sequence). The CDR3 extends over 13 amino acids. For the CDR3, the DNA is TGTGCTAGCAGCGTCGACAGGCAAGAGACCCAGTACTTC. The encoded protein is CASSVDRQETQYF. Combining the CDR3 with reference TRBV7-7 and TRBJ2-5 gives the whole variable domain GAGVSQSPRYKVTKRGQDVTLRCDPISSHATLYWYQQALGQGPEFLTYFNYEAQPDKSGLPSDRFSAERPEGSISTLTIQRTEQRDSAMYRCASSVDRQETQYFGPGTRLLVL.